The 13 T cell receptor beta chains given below trace back to one sample, sequenced in a study of lymphopenia after photon versus proton radiotherapy. Method: immunoSEQ multiplex PCR; TCRdb's copy keeps in-frame clones and lacks some. Here the sample spans 89,000 or so clones, around 82% being singletons. The sequencing used peripheral blood, collected from a patient treated with proton-based radiotherapy. Every receptor here comes from a man in his fifties or sixties with pancreatic cancer.

This clone was detected once. The chain joins TRBV6-1 to TRBJ2-1; the D gene is possibly TRBD1 (6 bases). The CDR3 is 14 residues long. V gave up 7 bases and J gave up 6 bases, with 16 bases separating them. CDR1 MNHNS and CDR2 SASEGT come from the germline V gene. The CDR3: CASTLGTKRNEQFF. As DNA, the CDR3 is TGTGCCAGCACCCTTGGGACAAAGCGCAATGAGCAGTTCTTC.

The CDR3 DNA reads TGTGCCAGCAGCTCACAGGAGAACACTGAAGCTTTCTTT. Translating it yields CASSSQENTEAFF. The chain recombines TRBV5-4 with TRBJ1-1; D is possibly TRBD1 (5 bases). V was clipped by 3 bases and J by 1 base, with 7 bases between them. The CDR3 runs 13 residues. CDR1 and CDR2 (germline): SGHNT, YYREEE (reference sequence).

The V and J genes are TRBV19 and TRBJ1-1; possibly TRBD1 for D (5 bases). The germline V and J ends were trimmed by 5 bases and 7 bases, with 8 bases remaining between them. The CDR3 covers 11 residues. The germline V gene has CDR1 LNHDA and CDR2 SQIVND (reference sequence). CDR3 bases: TGTGCCAGTAGTTGGGGGGGTGAAGCTTTCTTT. It specifies CASSWGGEAFF.

This chain connects TRBV9 to TRBJ1-3; D not certain. The germline CDR1 and CDR2 sequences are SGDLS and YYNGEE. The ends were cut back, 3 bases at V and 3 bases at J, with 4 bases in the middle. The CDR3 loop spans 12 amino acids. The CDR3 is CASSAVGNTIYF. In nucleotides, the CDR3 is TGTGCCAGCAGCGCCGTTGGAAACACCATATATTTT.

This clone has a handful of counts. CDR3 protein: CSAPRDSLNYGYTF. In nucleotides, the CDR3 is TGCAGCGCTCCCCGGGACAGCCTCAACTATGGCTACACCTTC. This rearrangement joins TRBV29-1 to TRBJ1-2; 7 positions match TRBD1. The J segment lost 2 bases and the V segment lost 7 bases, leaving 10 bases of the junction unmatched. Germline V lookup: CDR1 SQVTM, CDR2 ANQGSEA. The CDR3 spans 14 residues. The variable domain in full, completed from reference TRBV29-1 and TRBJ1-2, reads SAVISQKPSRDICQRGTSLTIQCQVDSQVTMMFWYRQQPGQSLTLIATANQGSEATYESGFVIDKFPISRPNLTFSTLTVSNMSPEDSSIYLCSAPRDSLNYGYTFGSGTRLTVV.

The chain recombines TRBV27 with TRBJ1-2; D is uncertain. V was cut by 0 bases and J by 5 bases, with 7 bases left in between. Germline lookup yields CDR1 MNHEY and CDR2 SMNVEV (reference sequence). This CDR3 region has 13 residues. CDR3 amino acids: CASSLSDGYGYTF. The CDR3 bases are TGTGCCAGCAGTTTATCGGACGGGTATGGCTACACCTTC.

The gene calls are TRBV27 and TRBJ2-7, with D maybe TRBD1 (5 bases). The CDR3 runs to 12 residues. Germline loops: CDR1 MNHEY, CDR2 SMNVEV (reference sequence). With 5 bases removed from V and 3 bases from J, the gap between germline ends came to 8 bases. The CDR3 protein is CASSGQGYEQYF. The CDR3 nucleotides read TGTGCCAGCAGTGGACAAGGCTACGAGCAGTACTTC.

The rearrangement uses TRBV9 and TRBJ2-3, with 8 nucleotides matching TRBD1. V was clipped by 3 bases and J by 1 base; unmatched bases: 10. The CDR3 totals 17 residues. Germline CDR1 reads SGDLS; CDR2 reads YYNGEE. CDR3 sequence: CASSATIPGGRTDTQYF. As DNA, the CDR3 is TGTGCCAGCAGCGCAACTATTCCAGGGGGCCGCACAGATACGCAGTATTTT.

The chain is built from TRBV7-9 and TRBJ2-7; no firm D call. V lost 5 bases, J lost 5 bases, and 13 bases lay in between. Germline CDR1 SEHNR, CDR2 FQNEAQ (reference sequence). CDR3 size: 13 residues. CDR3 nucleotides: TGTGCCAGCAGCAGGACCCGAACCCACGAGCAGTACTTC. Encoded protein: CASSRTRTHEQYF.

This clone was detected only once. The rearrangement joins TRBV30 to TRBJ2-7, with D perhaps matching TRBD2 (6 bases). The germline V gene encodes CDR1 GTSNPN and CDR2 SVGIG (reference sequence). There are 14 residues in the CDR3. V was pared by 1 base and J by 6 bases, with 16 bases between. The CDR3 protein is CAWSGLVSPSEQYF. CDR3 DNA sequence: TGTGCCTGGAGTGGACTAGTATCTCCCTCCGAGCAGTACTTC.

The V gene is TRBV28, the J gene TRBJ2-7; possibly TRBD2 for D (6 bases). This CDR3 region has 11 residues. Germline CDR1 is MDHEN and CDR2 is SYDVKM. Trimming took 5 bases from V and 7 from J, leaving 9 bases between them. The CDR3 DNA reads as TGTGCCAGCAGTCCCCGGGGGGAGCAGTACTTC. Protein product: CASSPRGEQYF.

J is TRBJ1-1 and V is TRBV29-1, with 8 bases that match TRBD1. CDR3 length: 13 residues. The germline CDR1 and CDR2 sequences are SQVTM and ANQGSEA. V shed 6 bases, J shed 1 base, and the junction held 4 bases outside the gene matches. CDR3 amino acids: CSVHGQGNTEAFF. The CDR3, as DNA: TGCAGCGTCCACGGACAGGGGAACACTGAAGCTTTCTTT.

This clone was detected only once. Other DNA sequences of this sample code for an identical CDR3. The chain joins TRBV30 to TRBJ2-7; the D gene is possibly TRBD2 (6 bases). V was shortened by 3 bases and J by 1 base, with 7 bases between the two germline ends. CDR3 length equals 12 residues. Germline CDR1 reads GTSNPN; CDR2 reads SVGIG (reference sequence). The CDR3 region is CAWRGRSYEQYF. For the CDR3, the DNA is TGTGCCTGGAGGGGGAGGTCCTACGAGCAGTACTTC.